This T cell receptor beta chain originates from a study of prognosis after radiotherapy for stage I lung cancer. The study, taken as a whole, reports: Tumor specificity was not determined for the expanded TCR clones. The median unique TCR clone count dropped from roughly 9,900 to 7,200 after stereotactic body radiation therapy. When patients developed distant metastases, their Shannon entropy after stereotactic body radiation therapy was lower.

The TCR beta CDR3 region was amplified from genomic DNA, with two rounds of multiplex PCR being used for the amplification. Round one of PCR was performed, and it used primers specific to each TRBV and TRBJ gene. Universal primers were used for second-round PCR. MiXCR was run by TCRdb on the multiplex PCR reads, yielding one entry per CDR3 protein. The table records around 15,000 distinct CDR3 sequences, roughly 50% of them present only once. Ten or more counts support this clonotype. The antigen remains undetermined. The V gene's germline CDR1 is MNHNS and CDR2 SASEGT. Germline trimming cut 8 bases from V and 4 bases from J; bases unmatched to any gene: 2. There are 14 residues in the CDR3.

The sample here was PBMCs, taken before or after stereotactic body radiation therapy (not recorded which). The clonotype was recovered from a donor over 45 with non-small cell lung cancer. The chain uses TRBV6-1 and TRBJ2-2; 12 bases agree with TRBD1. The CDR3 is CASRDRGLTGELFF. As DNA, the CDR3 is TGTGCCAGCCGGGACAGGGGGCTCACCGGGGAGCTGTTTTTT.